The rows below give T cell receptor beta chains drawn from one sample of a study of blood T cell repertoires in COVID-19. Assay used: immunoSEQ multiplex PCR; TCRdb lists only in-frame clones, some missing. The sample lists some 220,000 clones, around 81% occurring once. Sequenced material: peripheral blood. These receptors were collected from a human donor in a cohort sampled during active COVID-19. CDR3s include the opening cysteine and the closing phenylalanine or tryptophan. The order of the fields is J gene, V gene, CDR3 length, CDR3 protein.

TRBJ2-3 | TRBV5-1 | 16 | CASSHLTAGLRDTQYF
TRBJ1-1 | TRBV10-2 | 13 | CASKRQVDTEAFF
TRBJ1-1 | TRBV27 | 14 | CASSVWGAITEAFF
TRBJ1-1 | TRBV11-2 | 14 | CASSLEELSTEAFF
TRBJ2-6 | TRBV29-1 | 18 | CSVGGRTGVMAGANVLTF
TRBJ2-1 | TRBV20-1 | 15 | CSASRLAGPYNEQFF
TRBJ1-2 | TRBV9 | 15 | CASSVDRAGEAGYTF
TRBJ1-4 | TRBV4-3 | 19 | CASSQDWRAEGTVGEKLFF
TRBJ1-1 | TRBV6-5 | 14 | CASSSPSLNTEAFF
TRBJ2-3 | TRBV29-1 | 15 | CSASGTRSLGDTQYF
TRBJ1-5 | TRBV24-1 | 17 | CATSGGQGIYSNQPQHF
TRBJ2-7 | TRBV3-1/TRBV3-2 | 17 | CASSQQVTSGSFYEQYF
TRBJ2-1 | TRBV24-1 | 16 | CATSDSTGTSEGEQFF
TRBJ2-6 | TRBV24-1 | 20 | CATSDRTSGGLSSGANVLTF
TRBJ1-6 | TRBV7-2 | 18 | CASSSGIVVDRTNSPLHF
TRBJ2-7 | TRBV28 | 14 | CASSHRDRWWGQYF
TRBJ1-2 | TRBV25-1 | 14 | CASSPWTGYYGYTF
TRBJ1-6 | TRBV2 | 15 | CATSYRDSYNSPLHF
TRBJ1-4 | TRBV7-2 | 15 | CASSLIRVSNEKLFF
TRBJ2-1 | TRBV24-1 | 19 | CATSDSGTSGGIYYNEQFF
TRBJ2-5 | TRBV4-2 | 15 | CASSQEGRQQETQYF
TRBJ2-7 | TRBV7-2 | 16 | CASSWGQGAGSYEQYF
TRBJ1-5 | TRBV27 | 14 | CASSYRVGNQPQHF
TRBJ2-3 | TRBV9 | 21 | CASSVVSPQGASGDITWTQYF
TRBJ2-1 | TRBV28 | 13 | CASSLPGNVRQFF
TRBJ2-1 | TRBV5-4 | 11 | CASSRGGEQFF
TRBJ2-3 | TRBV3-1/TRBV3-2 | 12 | CASSQRRSTQYF
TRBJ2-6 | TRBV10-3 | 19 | CAIRPRWAGGPSGANVLTF
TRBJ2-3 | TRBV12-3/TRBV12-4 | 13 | CASRQGGTDTQYF
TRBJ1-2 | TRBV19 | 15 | CASRGAGEFNYGYTF
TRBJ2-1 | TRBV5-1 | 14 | CASSPRTSGNEQFF